A single sample gave rise to the 17 T cell receptor beta chains below, sequenced in a study of T-cell reconstitution after alpha-beta-depleted transplantation in children. Unique molecular identifiers featured in how the TCRbeta library was prepared. One entry per CDR3 protein results from TCRdb running MiXCR on the PCR reads. The sample carries approximately 170,000 distinct CDR3 sequences, roughly 11% recorded once. This material consisted of PBMCs, taken before TCRalphabeta/CD19-depleted stem cell transplant. Every receptor here comes from a boy between 2 and 10 years old with acute myeloid leukemia, due to receive a stem cell transplant.

At least ten counts were recorded for this clonotype. The chain is built from TRBV28 and TRBJ1-3; no definite D call. There are 15 residues in the CDR3. V lost 3 bases and J lost 0, with 9 bases in between. Looked up from germline, CDR1 is MDHEN and CDR2 is SYDVKM. CDR3 bases: TGTGCCAGCAGTTTCCCCGGACGCTCTGGAAACACCATATATTTT. Translating it yields CASSFPGRSGNTIYF.

This clonotype has at least ten counts. This rearrangement joins TRBV7-8 to TRBJ2-1; D possibly corresponds to TRBD1 (6 bases). This CDR3 comprises 15 residues. V lost 4 bases and J 0 bases, leaving 10 bases between the germline ends. CDR1 and CDR2 (germline): SGHVS, FQNEAQ. The CDR3 loop is CASSSTGSSYNEQFF. In nucleotides, the CDR3 is TGTGCCAGCAGCTCTACAGGGAGCTCCTACAATGAGCAGTTCTTC.

The chain joins TRBV18 to TRBJ2-5; 9 positions match TRBD1. The ends lost 0 bases at V and 5 bases at J; junction bases unmatched: 4. The CDR3 totals 15 residues. CDR1 and CDR2 from the germline V gene are KGHSH and LQKENI. DNA of the CDR3: TGTGCCAGCTCACCACCAACAGGGGGCAGGGAGACCCAGTACTTC. Translated: CASSPPTGGRETQYF. The variable domain in full, with the rest retrieved from reference TRBV18 and TRBJ2-5, is NAGVMQNPRHLVRRRGQEARLRCSPMKGHSHVYWYRQLPEEGLKFMVYLQKENIIDESGMPKERFSAEFPKEGPSILRIQQVVRGDSAAYFCASSPPTGGRETQYFGPGTRLLVL.

This clonotype was seen many times. The CDR3 coding sequence is TGTGCCAGCAGCTTAGGCGGGTCCGATCAGCCCCAGCATTTT. It specifies CASSLGGSDQPQHF. V usage is TRBV7-3 and J usage is TRBJ1-5; no definite D call. Deletions cut 2 bases from V and 5 bases from J, with 10 bases between. This CDR3 is 14 amino acids long. Germline CDR1 SGHTA, CDR2 FQGTGA.

The V call is TRBV19, the J call TRBJ2-1, with 8 nucleotides matching TRBD2. Germline loops: CDR1 LNHDA, CDR2 SQIVND (reference sequence). The CDR3 consists of 15 residues. Trimming cost V 2 bases and J 9 bases; bases outside gene matches: 9. The CDR3 region has the DNA TGTGCCAGTAGTATACGAGGGGCTACTAGCGGTGAGCAGTTCTTC. It yields the protein CASSIRGATSGEQFF.

The sample holds many counts of this clonotype. The V call is TRBV20-1, the J call TRBJ1-3; D remains ambiguous. V lost 0 bases and J lost 0, with 15 bases in between. This CDR3 comprises 17 residues. Germline values: CDR1 DFQATT, CDR2 SNEGSKA (reference sequence). CDR3 in amino acids: CSARDRYGSPSGNTIYF. CDR3 coding DNA: TGCAGTGCTAGAGATCGTTATGGCAGCCCCTCTGGAAACACCATATATTTT.

This clonotype came up many times. This chain links TRBV27 with TRBJ2-3; D possibly corresponds to TRBD2 (6 bases). The CDR3 is 16 amino acids. V was clipped by 1 base and J by 8 bases, with 19 bases between them. Germline V lookup: CDR1 MNHEY, CDR2 SMNVEV (reference sequence). CDR3 amino acids: CASSLFSGGTPGTQYF. In nucleotides, the CDR3 is TGTGCCAGCAGTTTATTTTCTGGCGGGACCCCGGGTACGCAGTATTTT.

In its sample, this clonotype was seen many times. The J gene is TRBJ1-5, the V gene TRBV11-2; no reliable D call. V dropped 5 bases and J dropped 3 bases, with 8 bases sitting between them. Germline loops: CDR1 SGHAT, CDR2 FQNNGV. This CDR3 has 13 residues. The DNA for the CDR3 is TGTGCCAGCAGCCCGTGGACCAATCAGCCCCAGCATTTT. Amino acids: CASSPWTNQPQHF.

This clonotype has ten or more counts. This chain connects TRBV7-3 to TRBJ2-1; D unresolved. Per the germline V gene, CDR1 is SGHTA and CDR2 is FQGTGA. The CDR3 sequence is 13 residues long. Trimming pared 0 bases from V and 9 bases from J, leaving 9 bases between. The CDR3 DNA reads as TGTGCCAGCAGCTTAACGCTCGGGCCTGAGCAGTTCTTC. Its protein product is CASSLTLGPEQFF.

This clonotype appeared many times. This chain connects TRBV12-3 or TRBV12-4 to TRBJ2-1; D is possibly TRBD2 (5 bases). CDR3 length equals 14 residues. The V gene lost 3 bases and the J gene lost 4 bases, with 10 bases spanning the gap. CDR3 nucleotides: TGTGCCAGCAGTTTCATGCTAGCTTACAATGAGCAGTTCTTC. This gives the protein CASSFMLAYNEQFF.

This clonotype occurred many times. The CDR3 nucleotides read TGCGCCAGCAGCCAAGCGGGGGCGTGGAACACTGAAGCTTTCTTT. The encoded protein is CASSQAGAWNTEAFF. The rearrangement uses TRBV4-1 and TRBJ1-1, with D possibly TRBD1 on 6 matching bases. The CDR3 totals 15 residues. V lost 1 base and J 1 base, leaving 10 bases between the germline ends. The germline CDR1 and CDR2 sequences are MGHRA and YSYEKL.

The sample holds many counts of this clonotype. V is TRBV29-1 and J is TRBJ1-2, with 7 bases fitting TRBD1. J lost 4 bases, V lost 5 bases, and 4 bases had no gene match. Per the germline V gene, CDR1 is SQVTM and CDR2 is ANQGSEA. This CDR3 is built from 12 residues. CDR3 amino acids: CSVPRQGYGYTF. The CDR3 DNA reads TGCAGCGTTCCCAGACAGGGCTATGGCTACACCTTC.

In its sample, this clonotype was seen many times. The CDR3 DNA follows: TGTGCCAGCAGTTTAGGACTAGCGGGAGCTTATGAGCAGTTCTTC. Amino acids: CASSLGLAGAYEQFF. The chain uses TRBV27 and TRBJ2-1; 13 bases match TRBD2. The CDR3 loop spans 15 amino acids. The germline V gene encodes CDR1 MNHEY and CDR2 SMNVEV (reference sequence). The V segment lost 2 bases and the J segment 8 bases; nucleotides outside the gene matches: 3.

This clonotype appeared many times. The chain uses TRBV28 and TRBJ2-2, with D hard to call. Germline CDR1 is MDHEN and CDR2 is SYDVKM. This CDR3 comprises 14 residues. Trimming left V 5 bases short and J 5 bases short, with 12 bases between. The CDR3 DNA is TGTGCCAGCAGTCGCCCAGAGCGAACCGGGGAGCTGTTTTTT. Protein product: CASSRPERTGELFF.

This clonotype was detected many times. V gene TRBV4-1 combines with J gene TRBJ2-1; 8 bases are shared with TRBD1. V dropped 4 bases and J dropped 7; count of bases not matched to a gene: 3. The CDR3 runs 13 residues. In germline, CDR1 is MGHRA, CDR2 YSYEKL. As DNA, the CDR3 is TGCGCCAGCAGCCTGACAGGGGATAATGAGCAGTTCTTC. Protein: CASSLTGDNEQFF.

Only one count was recorded for this clonotype. The chain joins TRBV4-1 to TRBJ1-5, with D possibly matching TRBD1 (5 bases). The germline V and J ends were trimmed by 6 bases and 4 bases, with 13 bases remaining between them. CDR3 length equals 14 residues. Germline-derived CDR1 and CDR2 are MGHRA and YSYEKL. In nucleotides, the CDR3 is TGCGCCAGCAGGCACCCAGGGAGAAATCAGCCCCAGCATTTT. Translation: CASRHPGRNQPQHF.

This clonotype appeared many times. The chain employs TRBV7-3 and TRBJ2-2; TRBD1 aligns across 10 bases. The germline V gene encodes CDR1 SGHTA and CDR2 FQGTGA. V shed 1 base and J 4 bases; nucleotides not matched to a gene: 9. This CDR3 has 18 amino acids. The CDR3 region is CASSLISFRDRGTGELFF. CDR3 nucleotides: TGTGCCAGCAGCTTAATTTCGTTCCGGGACAGGGGCACCGGGGAGCTGTTTTTT.